One and the same sample provided the 5 T cell receptor beta chains below, sequenced in a study of HIV-infected children after antiretroviral therapy interruption. A 3' RACE protocol on RNA, with unique molecular identifiers, produced the TCR library. One entry per CDR3 protein results from TCRdb running MiXCR on the 3' RACE reads. The table has 6,000 to 8,000 distinct CDR3 sequences, about 17% seen once. Treatment in this sample: PENTA 11 planned treatment interruption arm or continuous ART arm. The input for sequencing was CD45RO+ CD8+ T cells from PBMCs, pooled from several time points, taken from a donor given antiretroviral therapy, either interrupted or continuous. This sample's subset: memory CD8+ CD45RO+ CD45RA- T cells. The receptors were sampled from a pool of human donors with HIV.

This clonotype is medium-sized (0.01 to 0.1%). The rearrangement joins TRBV6-2 or TRBV6-3 to TRBJ2-1; 8 bases align to TRBD2. This CDR3 spans 14 amino acids. Germline V gene data show CDR1 as MNHEY and CDR2 as SVGEGT. Trimming at V came to 5 bases and at J to 6 bases, leaving 6 bases not matched to a gene. The CDR3 sequence: CASSEREFINEQFF. The CDR3 region has the DNA TGTGCCAGCAGTGAGCGGGAGTTCATCAATGAGCAGTTCTTC.

This clonotype has at least ten counts. This rearrangement joins TRBV19 to TRBJ2-7; D is ambiguous. Trimming removed 1 base at V and 4 bases at J, with 14 bases between. Germline CDR1 reads LNHDA; CDR2 reads SQIVND (reference sequence). The CDR3 runs 15 residues. This chain's CDR3 is CASSIGEEMAYEQYF. The CDR3 DNA reads as TGTGCCAGTAGTATAGGTGAAGAGATGGCATACGAGCAGTACTTC.

The chain is built from TRBV20-1 and TRBJ2-7; D unresolved. Germline CDR1 and CDR2: DFQATT and SNEGSKA (reference sequence). The CDR3 loop spans 14 amino acids. Deletions cut 6 bases from V and 1 base from J, with 16 bases between. Here the CDR3 reads CSASGPEFSYEQYF. Written as DNA, the CDR3 is TGCAGTGCCTCGGGTCCGGAATTTTCCTACGAGCAGTACTTC.

This clonotype has at least ten counts. This rearrangement joins TRBV6-1 to TRBJ1-6, with D uncertain. The germline V gene has CDR1 MNHNS and CDR2 SASEGT. The V gene lost 6 bases and the J gene lost 19 bases, with 16 bases spanning the gap. CDR3 length equals 11 residues. CDR3 amino acids: CASRVTNPYHF. As DNA, the CDR3 is TGTGCCAGCAGAGTTACTAACCCTTATCACTTT.

V usage is TRBV13 and J usage is TRBJ1-6, with 9 bases that match TRBD1. Germline V lookup: CDR1 PRHDT, CDR2 FYEKMQ (reference sequence). J was trimmed by 10 bases and V by 4 bases; bases with no gene match: 8. This CDR3 contains 15 residues. The CDR3 coding sequence is TGTGCCAGCAGCTCCGTCGGACAGGGGAGATCACCCCTCCACTTT. Amino acid sequence: CASSSVGQGRSPLHF.